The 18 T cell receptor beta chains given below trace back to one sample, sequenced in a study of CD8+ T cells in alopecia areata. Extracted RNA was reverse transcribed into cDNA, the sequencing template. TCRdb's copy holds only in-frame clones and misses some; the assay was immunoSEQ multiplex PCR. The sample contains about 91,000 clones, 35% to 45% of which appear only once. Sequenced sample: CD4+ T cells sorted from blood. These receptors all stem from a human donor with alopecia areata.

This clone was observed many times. The CDR3 loop is CATSRSTGGREQFF. DNA for the CDR3: TGTGCCACCAGCAGATCGACAGGGGGACGAGAGCAGTTCTTC. The chain uses TRBV15 and TRBJ2-1; 9 bases fit TRBD1. Trimming cost V 2 bases and J 10 bases; bases outside gene matches: 6. Looked up from germline, CDR1 is LNHNV and CDR2 is YYDKDF (reference sequence). The CDR3 contains 14 residues. Looking up the rest from reference TRBV15 and TRBJ2-1 gives the full variable domain: DAMVIQNPRYQVTQFGKPVTLSCSQTLNHNVMYWYQQKSSQAPKLLFHYYDKDFNNEADTPDNFQSRRPNTSFCFLDIRSPGLGDTAMYLCATSRSTGGREQFFGPGTRLTVL.

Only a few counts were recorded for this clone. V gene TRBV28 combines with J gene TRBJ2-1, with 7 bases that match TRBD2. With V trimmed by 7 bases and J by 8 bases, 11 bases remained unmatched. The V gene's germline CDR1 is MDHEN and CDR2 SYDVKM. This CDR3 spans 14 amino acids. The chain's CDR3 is CASNPGTTVHEQFF. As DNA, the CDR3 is TGTGCCAGCAACCCCGGGACTACTGTCCATGAGCAGTTCTTC.

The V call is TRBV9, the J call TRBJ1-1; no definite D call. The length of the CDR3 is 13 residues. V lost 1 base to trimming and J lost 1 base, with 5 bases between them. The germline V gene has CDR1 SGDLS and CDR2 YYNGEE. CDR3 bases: TGTGCCAGCAGCGTAATGGGGAACACTGAAGCTTTCTTT. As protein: CASSVMGNTEAFF.

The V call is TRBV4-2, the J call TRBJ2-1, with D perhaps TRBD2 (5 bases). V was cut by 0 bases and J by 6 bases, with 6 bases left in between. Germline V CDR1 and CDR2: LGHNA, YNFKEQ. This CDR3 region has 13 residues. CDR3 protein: CASSQELGNEQFF. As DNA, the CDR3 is TGTGCCAGCAGCCAAGAACTAGGCAATGAGCAGTTCTTC.

The DNA of the CDR3 is TGCGCCAGCAGCCGGGAAACGGGGGCTCGTCCTGGAAACACCATATATTTT. Residues: CASSRETGARPGNTIYF. This chain connects TRBV4-1 to TRBJ1-3; possible D gene TRBD1, 6 bases. CDR3 length: 17 residues. Per the germline V gene, CDR1 is MGHRA and CDR2 is YSYEKL. Trimming took off 4 bases at V and 2 bases at J, with 18 bases between the two ends.

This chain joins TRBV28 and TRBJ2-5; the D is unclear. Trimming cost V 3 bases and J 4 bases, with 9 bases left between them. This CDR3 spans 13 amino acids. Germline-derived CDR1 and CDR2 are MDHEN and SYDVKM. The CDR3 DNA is TGTGCCAGCAGTTTTGGCCGACGAGAGACCCAGTACTTC. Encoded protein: CASSFGRRETQYF.

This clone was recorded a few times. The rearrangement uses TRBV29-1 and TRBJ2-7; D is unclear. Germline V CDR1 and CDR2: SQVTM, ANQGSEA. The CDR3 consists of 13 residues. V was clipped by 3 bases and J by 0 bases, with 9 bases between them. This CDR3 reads CSVDGGASYEQYF. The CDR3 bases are TGCAGCGTTGACGGTGGCGCCTCCTACGAGCAGTACTTC.

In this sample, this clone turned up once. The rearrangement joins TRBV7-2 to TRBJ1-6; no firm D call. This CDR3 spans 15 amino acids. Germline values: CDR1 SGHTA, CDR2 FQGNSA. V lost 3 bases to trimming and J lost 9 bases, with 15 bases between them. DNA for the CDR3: TGTGCCAGCAGCTTCCGGGCCAAGACGAGTTCACCCCTCCACTTT. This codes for CASSFRAKTSSPLHF.

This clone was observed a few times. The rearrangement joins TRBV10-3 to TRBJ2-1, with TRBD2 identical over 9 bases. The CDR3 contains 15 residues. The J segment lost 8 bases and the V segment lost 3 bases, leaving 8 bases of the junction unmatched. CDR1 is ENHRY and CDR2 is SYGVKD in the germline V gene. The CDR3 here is CAISDGASGTYEQFF. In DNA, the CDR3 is TGTGCCATCAGTGATGGGGCTAGCGGGACCTATGAGCAGTTCTTC.

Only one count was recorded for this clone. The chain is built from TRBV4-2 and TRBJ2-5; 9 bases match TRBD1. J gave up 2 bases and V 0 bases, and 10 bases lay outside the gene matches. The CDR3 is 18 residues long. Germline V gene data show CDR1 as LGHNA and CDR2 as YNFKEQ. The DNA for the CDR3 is TGTGCCAGCAGCCAAGATGGCGGAGGGGGACAGGGACAAGAGACCCAGTACTTC. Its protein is CASSQDGGGGQGQETQYF.

CDR3 region: CACSRGRGSVKTQYF. Written as DNA, the CDR3 is TGTGCCTGCTCCAGGGGGAGGGGGAGTGTAAAGACCCAGTACTTC. The V and J genes are TRBV30 and TRBJ2-5; D could derive from TRBD1 or TRBD2 (7 bases each). The CDR3 is 15 amino acids. The germline V gene encodes CDR1 GTSNPN and CDR2 SVGIG (reference sequence). V dropped 6 bases and J dropped 6 bases, with 23 bases sitting between them.

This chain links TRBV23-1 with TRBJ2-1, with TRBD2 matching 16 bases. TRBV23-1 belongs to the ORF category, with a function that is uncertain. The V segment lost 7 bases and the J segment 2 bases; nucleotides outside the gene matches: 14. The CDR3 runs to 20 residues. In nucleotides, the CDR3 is TGCGCCAGCACCACTCTGGGACTAGCGGGAGGGCAGTCCCCCTACAATGAGCAGTTCTTC. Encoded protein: CASTTLGLAGGQSPYNEQFF.

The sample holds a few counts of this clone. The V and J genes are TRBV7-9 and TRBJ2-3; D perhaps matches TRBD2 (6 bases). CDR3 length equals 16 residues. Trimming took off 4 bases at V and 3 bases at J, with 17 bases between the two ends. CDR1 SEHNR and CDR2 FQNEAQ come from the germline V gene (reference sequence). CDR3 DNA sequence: TGTGCCAGCAGCTCAAGACTAGACGTGGCGACAGATACGCAGTATTTT. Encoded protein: CASSSRLDVATDTQYF.

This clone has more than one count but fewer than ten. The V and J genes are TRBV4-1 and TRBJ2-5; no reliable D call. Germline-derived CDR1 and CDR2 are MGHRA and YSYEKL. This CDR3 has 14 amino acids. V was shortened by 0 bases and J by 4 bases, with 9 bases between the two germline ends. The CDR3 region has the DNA TGCGCCAGCAGCCAAGAGTCCAGAAGAGAGACCCAGTACTTC. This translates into CASSQESRRETQYF.

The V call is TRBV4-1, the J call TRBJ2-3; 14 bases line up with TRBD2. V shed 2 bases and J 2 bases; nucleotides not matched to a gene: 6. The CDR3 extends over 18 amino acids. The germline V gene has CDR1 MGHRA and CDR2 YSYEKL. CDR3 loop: CASSQLGLAGGLTDTQYF. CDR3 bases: TGCGCCAGCAGCCAACTCGGACTAGCGGGGGGACTCACAGATACGCAGTATTTT.

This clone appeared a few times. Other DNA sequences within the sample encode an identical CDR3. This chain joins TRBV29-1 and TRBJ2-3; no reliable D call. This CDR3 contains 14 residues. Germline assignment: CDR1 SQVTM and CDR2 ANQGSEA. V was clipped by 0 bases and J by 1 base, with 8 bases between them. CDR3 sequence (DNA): TGCAGCGTTGAAGAGGGTGGGGGCACAGATACGCAGTATTTT. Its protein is CSVEEGGGTDTQYF.

CDR3 region: CASSRQGVSEKLFF. The CDR3 bases are TGTGCCAGCAGCCGACAGGGGGTTTCGGAAAAACTGTTTTTT. The chain uses TRBV6-5 and TRBJ1-4, with 9 bases aligning to TRBD1. Germline values: CDR1 MNHEY, CDR2 SVGAGI. The length of the CDR3 is 14 residues. Losses at the gene ends were 6 bases for V and 8 bases for J; bases not matched to a gene: 7.

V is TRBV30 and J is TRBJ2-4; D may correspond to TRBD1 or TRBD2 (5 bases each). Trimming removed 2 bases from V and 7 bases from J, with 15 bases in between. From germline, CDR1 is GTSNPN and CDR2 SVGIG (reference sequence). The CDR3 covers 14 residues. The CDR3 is CAWSRDQTTNIQYF. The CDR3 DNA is TGTGCCTGGAGTCGGGACCAGACCACCAACATTCAGTACTTC.